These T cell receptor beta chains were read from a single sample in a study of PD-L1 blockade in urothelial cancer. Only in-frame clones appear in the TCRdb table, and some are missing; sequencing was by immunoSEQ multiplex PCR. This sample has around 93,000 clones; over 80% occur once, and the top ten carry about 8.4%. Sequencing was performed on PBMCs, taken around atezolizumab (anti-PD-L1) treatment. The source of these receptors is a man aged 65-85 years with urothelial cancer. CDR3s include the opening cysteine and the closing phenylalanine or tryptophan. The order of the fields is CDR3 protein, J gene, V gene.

CASSLGPASGYNEQFF	TRBJ2-1	TRBV5-1
CASSLGRDTEAFF	TRBJ1-1	TRBV11-2
CATSRGTGGASDTQYF	TRBJ2-3	TRBV15
CASSGGQDPVRYTF	TRBJ1-2	TRBV10-1
CASASQASTDTQYF	TRBJ2-3	TRBV30
CASSLTSARTDTQYF	TRBJ2-3	TRBV5-4
CASSLGLVPSSTDTQYF	TRBJ2-3	TRBV5-1
CASSDGRITDTQYF	TRBJ2-3	TRBV6-4
CASSRDSYTEAFF	TRBJ1-1	TRBV7-9
CASSLFRVDEQYF	TRBJ2-7	TRBV11-2
CASSLNRRGQGEQYF	TRBJ2-7	TRBV5-1
CASSRGQREGYEQYF	TRBJ2-7	TRBV5-4
CASSLGEREDTQYF	TRBJ2-3	TRBV5-1
CASSLDPGSPYEQYF	TRBJ2-7	TRBV7-2
CASSSSGGAAYNEQFF	TRBJ2-1	TRBV5-1
CAWSGRLGYEQFF	TRBJ2-1	TRBV30
CASSLQGGSTDTQYF	TRBJ2-3	TRBV5-1
CASSFGGNTEAFF	TRBJ1-1	TRBV7-9
CASSLGSKGAYGYTF	TRBJ1-2	TRBV5-4
CASSDGRSKNIQYF	TRBJ2-4	TRBV2
CASGPGLAGGGVEQYF	TRBJ2-7	TRBV7-2
CASRLQGGYEQYF	TRBJ2-7	TRBV19
CASSLDIRGGNNEQFF	TRBJ2-1	TRBV5-1
CASSPHVAGYNNEQFF	TRBJ2-1	TRBV14
CASSPDTGNEQYF	TRBJ2-7	TRBV5-1
CASSPGASGGGSLEQYF	TRBJ2-7	TRBV18
CASSVLTSGYNEQFF	TRBJ2-1	TRBV19
CASSSTGDEQFF	TRBJ2-1	TRBV5-1
CASSLSGGAGETQYF	TRBJ2-5	TRBV25-1
CASSPGRSGNTIYF	TRBJ1-3	TRBV5-1
CAISESGTSGNTDTQYF	TRBJ2-3	TRBV10-3
CASSPTREPQHF	TRBJ1-5	TRBV7-2
CASSPRQGLSYEQYF	TRBJ2-7	TRBV19
CASSPPGTVTDTQYF	TRBJ2-3	TRBV18
CASSIASDFLNTEAFF	TRBJ1-1	TRBV19
CASSPGQGANIQYF	TRBJ2-4	TRBV19
CASSLRGGGRADTQYF	TRBJ2-3	TRBV7-2
CASSQTGDYGYTF	TRBJ1-2	TRBV5-4